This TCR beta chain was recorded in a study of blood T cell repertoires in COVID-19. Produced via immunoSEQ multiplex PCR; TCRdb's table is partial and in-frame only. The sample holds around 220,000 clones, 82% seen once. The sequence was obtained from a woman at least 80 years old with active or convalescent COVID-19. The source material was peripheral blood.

The CDR3 here is CASSLQGPPAGTEAFF. In DNA, the CDR3 is TGTGCCAGCAGCTTACAGGGGCCGCCGGCGGGCACTGAAGCTTTCTTT. V and J are TRBV11-3 and TRBJ1-1, with D possibly TRBD1 on 6 matching bases. Trimming pared 2 bases from V and 4 bases from J, leaving 17 bases between. The CDR3 contains 16 residues. Germline-derived CDR1 and CDR2 are SGHNT and YENEEA.